This T cell receptor (beta chain) comes out of a study of CD4 T cells in relation to SARS-CoV-2 and coronaviruses. Overall study context: Controls used an HIV-1 Nef peptide pool or no peptide.

Before the COVID-19 pandemic, during about 2011-2018, CD4+ T cells were taken from unexposed donors. Isolation of CD4+ T cells took place after less than twelve days in culture. Cells permitting, SARS-CoV-2 S/N and four cold-coronavirus spikes were tested on unexposed-donor CD4+ T cells. This table comes from immunoSEQ multiplex PCR, and its TCRdb copy is limited to in-frame clones, with some not included. Among tens of thousands of clones listed, about four fifths were seen once. The CDR3 consists of 12 residues. The germline CDR1 and CDR2 sequences are MNHEY and SVGAGI. Trimming pared 6 bases from V and 5 bases from J, leaving 7 bases between. As to this clone: The antigen remains unidentified.

Material: CD4+ T cells from PBMCs, cultured in vitro. The chain carries TRBV6-5 and TRBJ1-4; D gene uncertain. The clonotype comes from a human donor in good health. In DNA form, the CDR3 reads TGTGCCAGCAGGGATCCCAATGAAAAACTGTTTTTT. Amino acid sequence: CASRDPNEKLFF.